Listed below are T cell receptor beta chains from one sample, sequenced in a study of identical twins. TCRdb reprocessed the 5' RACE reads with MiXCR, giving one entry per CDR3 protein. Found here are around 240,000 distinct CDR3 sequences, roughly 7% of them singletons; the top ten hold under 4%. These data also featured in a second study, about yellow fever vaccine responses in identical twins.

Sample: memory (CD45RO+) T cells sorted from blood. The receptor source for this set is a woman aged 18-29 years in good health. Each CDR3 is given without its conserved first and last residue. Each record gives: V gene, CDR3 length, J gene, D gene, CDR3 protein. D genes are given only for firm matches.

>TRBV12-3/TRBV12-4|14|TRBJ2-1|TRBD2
ASRLSGSKRGNEQF
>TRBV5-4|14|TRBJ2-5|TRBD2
ASSLDVAGVQETQY
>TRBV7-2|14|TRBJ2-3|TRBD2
ASSLYASGGTDTQY
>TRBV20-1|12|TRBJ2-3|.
STLLAGSTDTQY
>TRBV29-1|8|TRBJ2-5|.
SGRQETQY
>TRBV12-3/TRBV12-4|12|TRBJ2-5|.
ASSPRQGGETQY
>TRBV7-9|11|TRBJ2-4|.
ASSLRTEDIQY
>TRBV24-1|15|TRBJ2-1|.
ATSDAATGVYSHEQF
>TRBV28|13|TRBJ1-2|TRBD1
ASRLDRGATYGYT
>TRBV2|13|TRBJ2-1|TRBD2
ASILRASGYNEQF